This paragraph reports one T cell receptor beta chain. Its antigen is not known. This sample is drawn from a study of CD8+CD57+ T cells in acquired aplastic anemia. Across the whole study: Recorded DNA amounts for sorted CD4+ and CD8+ cells had an average of approximately 2.9 ug. Study-level points and caveats: Found in both controls and patients were about 30 CD8+ CDR3 sequences.

Profiling of TCR beta VDJ combinations and CDR3 sequences used genomic DNA as template. A single record per CDR3 protein comes from TCRdb applying MiXCR to the reads. In the table there are about 160,000 distinct CDR3 sequences, 35% to 55% of which are singletons. This CDR3 has 14 residues. The V gene end was trimmed by 8 bases and the J gene end by 6 bases; junction bases not matched to a gene: 11. Germline CDR1 and CDR2: SNHLY and FYNNEI. The chain has TRBV2 and TRBJ2-5; 8 bases fit TRBD1. The material sequenced was sorted CD4+, CD8+, or CD8+CD57+ T cells (not recorded which) from PBMCs. The receptor was isolated from a human donor in good health. The chain's CDR3 is CASRLTGEEKTQYF. In DNA form, the CDR3 reads TGTGCCAGCCGATTGACAGGGGAGGAGAAGACCCAGTACTTC.